This T cell receptor beta chain is from a study of blood T cell repertoires in COVID-19. As for the study in general: The samples span acute and convalescent COVID-19 from the United States, Italy and Spain. PBMCs, B-cell-depleted T cells, or T cells were the source of the cDNA or gDNA that made up the material.

Germline V gives CDR1 SGHRS, CDR2 YFSETQ. The germline V and J ends were trimmed by 1 base and 0 bases, with 14 bases remaining between them. The CDR3 extends over 18 amino acids. Authors' processing steps: Using reference gene primer amplification, nucleated cell counts were estimated. Here immunoSEQ multiplex PCR was the method, and the copy in TCRdb shows in-frame clones only, minus some. V and J calls plus clone size are reproduced from that table; the DNA served to infer D and trimming. The sample shows over 40,000 clones, about 86% of them seen only once. This chain links TRBV5-1 with TRBJ2-6; D may be TRBD1 (5 bases). The TCR sequence derives from an elderly man with active COVID-19. The specimen was peripheral blood. The CDR3 here is CASSLFTADSSGANVLTF. As DNA, the CDR3 is TGCGCCAGCAGCTTGTTTACCGCTGACAGCTCTGGGGCCAACGTCCTGACTTTC.